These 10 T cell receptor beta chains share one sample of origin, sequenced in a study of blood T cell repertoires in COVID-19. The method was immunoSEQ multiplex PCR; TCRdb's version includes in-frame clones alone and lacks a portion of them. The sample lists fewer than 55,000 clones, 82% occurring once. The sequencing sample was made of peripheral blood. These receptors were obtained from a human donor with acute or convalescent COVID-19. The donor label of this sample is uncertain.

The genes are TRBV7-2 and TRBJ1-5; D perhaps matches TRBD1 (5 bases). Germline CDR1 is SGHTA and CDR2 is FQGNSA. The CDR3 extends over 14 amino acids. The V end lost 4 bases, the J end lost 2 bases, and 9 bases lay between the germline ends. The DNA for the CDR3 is TGTGCCAGCAGCTCTCAGGGTGGCAATCAGCCCCAGCATTTT. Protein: CASSSQGGNQPQHF. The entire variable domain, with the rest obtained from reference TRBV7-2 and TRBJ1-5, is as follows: GAGVSQSPSNKVTEKGKDVELRCDPISGHTALYWYRQSLGQGLEFLIYFQGNSAPDKSGLPSDRFSAERTGGSVSTLTIQRTQQEDSAVYLCASSSQGGNQPQHFGDGTRLSIL.

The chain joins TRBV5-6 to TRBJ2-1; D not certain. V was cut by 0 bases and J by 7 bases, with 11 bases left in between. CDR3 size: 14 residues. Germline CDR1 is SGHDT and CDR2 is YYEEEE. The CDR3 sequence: CASSLVQAWNEQFF. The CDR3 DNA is TGTGCCAGCAGCTTGGTGCAGGCCTGGAATGAGCAGTTCTTC.

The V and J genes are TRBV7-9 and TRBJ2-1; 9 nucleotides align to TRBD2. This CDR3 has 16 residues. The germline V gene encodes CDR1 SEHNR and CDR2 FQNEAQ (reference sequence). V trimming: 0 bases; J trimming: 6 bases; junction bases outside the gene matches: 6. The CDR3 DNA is TGTGCCAGCAGCTTAGCGTCGGGACTAGCTTTCAATGAGCAGTTCTTC. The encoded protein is CASSLASGLAFNEQFF.

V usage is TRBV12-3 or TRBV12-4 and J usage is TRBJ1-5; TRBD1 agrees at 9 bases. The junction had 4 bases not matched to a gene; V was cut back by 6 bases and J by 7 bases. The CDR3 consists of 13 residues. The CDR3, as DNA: TGTGCCAGCAGCCGGACAGGGGAACAGCCCCAGCATTTT. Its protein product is CASSRTGEQPQHF.

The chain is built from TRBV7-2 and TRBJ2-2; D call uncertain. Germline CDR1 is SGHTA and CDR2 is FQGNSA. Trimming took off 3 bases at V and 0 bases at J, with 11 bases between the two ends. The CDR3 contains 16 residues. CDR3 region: CASSFIELANTGELFF. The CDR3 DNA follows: TGTGCCAGCAGCTTTATAGAGCTAGCGAACACCGGGGAGCTGTTTTTT.

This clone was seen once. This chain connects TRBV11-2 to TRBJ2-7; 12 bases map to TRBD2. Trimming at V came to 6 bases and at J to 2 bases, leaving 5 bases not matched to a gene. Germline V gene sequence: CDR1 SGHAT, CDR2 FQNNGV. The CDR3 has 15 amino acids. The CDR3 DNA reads TGTGCCAGCAGACTAGCGGGGGGTCTGACCTACGAGCAGTACTTC. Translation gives CASRLAGGLTYEQYF.

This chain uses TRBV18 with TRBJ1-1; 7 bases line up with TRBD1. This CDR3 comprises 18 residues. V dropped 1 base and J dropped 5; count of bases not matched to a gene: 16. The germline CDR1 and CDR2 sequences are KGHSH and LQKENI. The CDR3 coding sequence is TGTGCCAGCTCACCACTCGCAGCAGGGGGTGCGGAGGGGACTGAAGCTTTCTTT. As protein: CASSPLAAGGAEGTEAFF.

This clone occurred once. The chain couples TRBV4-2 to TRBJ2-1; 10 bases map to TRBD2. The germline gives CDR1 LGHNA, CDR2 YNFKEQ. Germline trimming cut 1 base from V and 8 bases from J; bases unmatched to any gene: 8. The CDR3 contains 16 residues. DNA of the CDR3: TGTGCCAGCAGCCAAGTTTGGCTAGCGGGAGAGGATGAGCAGTTCTTC. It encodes CASSQVWLAGEDEQFF.

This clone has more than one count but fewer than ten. The DNA of the CDR3 is TGTGCCAGCAGTCCATTTGACAGGGGCTATAATTCACCCCTCCACTTT. Protein product: CASSPFDRGYNSPLHF. V usage is TRBV28 and J usage is TRBJ1-6; 8 bases align to TRBD1. In germline, CDR1 is MDHEN, CDR2 SYDVKM. V lost 5 bases to trimming and J lost 3 bases; unmatched junction nucleotides: 6. The CDR3 extends over 16 amino acids.

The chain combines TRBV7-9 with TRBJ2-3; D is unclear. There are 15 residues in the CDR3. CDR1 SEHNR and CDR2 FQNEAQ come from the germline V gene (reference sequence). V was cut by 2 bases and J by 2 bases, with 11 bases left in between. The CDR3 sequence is CASSLYRVNTDTQYF. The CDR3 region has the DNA TGTGCCAGCAGCTTATATCGGGTCAACACAGATACGCAGTATTTT.